This T cell receptor (beta chain) originates from a study of shared clonotypes between healthy human individuals (TCRdb year 2020). In terms of the full investigation: The cohort included three men and a couple of women between 18 and 49 years of age. The study deeply sequenced blood TCR repertoires of five healthy adults to estimate repertoire size and the extent of clonotype sharing between individuals. Libraries were prepared and TCR repertoires were sequenced by different laboratories using diverse techniques, in order to increase sequencing depth and limit assay-specific biases. Between about 0.85 and 8.9 billion PBMCs per donor were obtained by leukapheresis. Beyond this particular receptor, the publication reports: Only blood was sampled, and tissue TCR repertoires likely differ from those in blood. Pairwise subsampling led to the expectation that sequencing depth would affect the degree of clonotype sharing among donors. Because the study included only a small number of donors, the genetic and exposure-history diversity represented was limited.

The donors were healthy, HIV-negative adults with no recently reported acute infections or vaccinations. All donors were Caucasian adults living in Nashville, Tennessee, USA. For unsorted samples, 70 million to 95 million PBMCs were counted, and genomic DNA was extracted using the QIAamp DNA Blood Mini kit. Blood was obtained by leukapheresis, after which PBMCs were separated by Ficoll-Histopaque density gradient centrifugation and cryopreserved in liquid nitrogen vapor phase. Concerning this clone: This receptor's antigen is unknown. No base qualities exist here, and no much larger clone lies one base off it.

Inclusive of the bounding cysteine and phenylalanine, the CDR3 is 15 residues long. The DNA shown is the 45-base CDR3, in frame from base 1. Trimming leaves V shorter by 5 bases and J shorter by 1 base, with the junction holding 5 bases beyond the gene matches. Taken from the germline V gene (reference sequence), the CDR1 and CDR2 loops are LNHDA and SQIVND. Using the deep immunoSEQ assay, multiplex PCR amplified TCR CDR3 regions from genomic DNA. Genomic DNA extracted from each cell subset was distributed evenly over all wells of several immunoSEQ 96-well plates, and each plate served as one replicate. Each replicate PCR for unsorted PBMC received approximately 300 ng genomic DNA, equal to 25,000 to 30,000 T cell genomes. Ten immunoSEQ deep assay plates were used to sequence the unsorted PBMC genomic DNA. Purified libraries were measured with a Qubit 3.0 fluorometer, size-checked on a Bioanalyzer 2100, and measured again with the KAPA Library Quantification kit. A separate single-read 150-cycle Illumina NextSeq 550 flow cell was used to sequence each immunoSEQ 96-well plate. The study's processing was this. Because only junctional sequences without quality scores were contained in the immunoSEQ output, filtering matching that applied to full-length reads could not be performed. To assign V/J genes and CDR3, sequences were annotated against IMGT germline references using PyIR, a Python wrapper for IgBLAST v1.9. Reads were removed for weak V/J assignments (E-value above 1e-6), missing CDR3, stop codons, out-of-frame junctions, or ambiguous translated residues. V3J clonotypes were defined by identical inferred V gene, J gene, and CDR3 amino acid sequence. Percentage overlap between repertoires was calculated by dividing the number of shared unique clonotypes by the size of the smaller repertoire. Richness of each repertoire was evaluated using RTK rarefaction, the Chao1 estimator, and Recon v2.1 estimates of unobserved clonotypes. Sourced from immuneACCESS, this table was stored by TCRdb with only in-frame sequences that have V and J called. A share of the clones is absent; for the studies checked, an unresolved V gene accounts for under half, and the remainder has no known explanation. The DNA gave D and trimming, while V, J and clone size come from that table. For this sample the table gives under 600,000 clones, of which around three quarters were detected only once. The leading ten clones occupy 12% of the sample.

This sequence uses TRBV19 and TRBJ2-7, and 10 bases in between align with TRBD1. The TCR was taken from a woman in her thirties or forties in good health. Some clones in this sample may be carry-over from other donors' samples. The sample comprised PBMCs. The CDR3 corresponds to CASSADRGPSYEQYF. The DNA is as follows: TGTGCCAGTAGTGCCGACAGGGGGCCGTCCTACGAGCAGTACTTC. The reference TRBV19 and TRBJ2-7 proteins fill in what lies around the CDR3, so the full variable domain reads DGGITQSPKYLFRKEGQNVTLSCEQNLNHDAMYWYRQDPGQGLRLIYYSQIVNDFQKGDIAEGYSVSREKKESFPLTVTSAQKNPTAFYLCASSADRGPSYEQYFGPGTRLTVT.